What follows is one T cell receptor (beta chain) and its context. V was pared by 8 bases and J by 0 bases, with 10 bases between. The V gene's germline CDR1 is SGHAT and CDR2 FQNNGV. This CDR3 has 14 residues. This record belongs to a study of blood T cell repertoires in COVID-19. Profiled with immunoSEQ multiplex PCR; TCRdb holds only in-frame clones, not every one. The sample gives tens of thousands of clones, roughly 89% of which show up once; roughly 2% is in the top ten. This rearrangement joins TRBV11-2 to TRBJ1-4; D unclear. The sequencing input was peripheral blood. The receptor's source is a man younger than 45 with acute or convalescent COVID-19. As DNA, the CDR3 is TGTGCCAGCGGTATAGATGCAACTAATGAAAAACTGTTTTTT. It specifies CASGIDATNEKLFF.